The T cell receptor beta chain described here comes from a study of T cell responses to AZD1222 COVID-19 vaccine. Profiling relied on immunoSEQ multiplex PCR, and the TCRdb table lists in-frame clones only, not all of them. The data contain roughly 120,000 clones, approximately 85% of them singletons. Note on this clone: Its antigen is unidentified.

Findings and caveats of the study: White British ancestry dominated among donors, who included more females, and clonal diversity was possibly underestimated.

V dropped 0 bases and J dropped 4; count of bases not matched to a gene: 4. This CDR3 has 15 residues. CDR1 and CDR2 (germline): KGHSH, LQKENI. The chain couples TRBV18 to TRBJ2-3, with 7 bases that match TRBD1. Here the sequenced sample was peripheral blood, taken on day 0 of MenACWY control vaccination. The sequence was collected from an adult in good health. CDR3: CASSPPQGWADTQYF. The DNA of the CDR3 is TGTGCCAGCTCACCACCACAGGGGTGGGCAGATACGCAGTATTTT.